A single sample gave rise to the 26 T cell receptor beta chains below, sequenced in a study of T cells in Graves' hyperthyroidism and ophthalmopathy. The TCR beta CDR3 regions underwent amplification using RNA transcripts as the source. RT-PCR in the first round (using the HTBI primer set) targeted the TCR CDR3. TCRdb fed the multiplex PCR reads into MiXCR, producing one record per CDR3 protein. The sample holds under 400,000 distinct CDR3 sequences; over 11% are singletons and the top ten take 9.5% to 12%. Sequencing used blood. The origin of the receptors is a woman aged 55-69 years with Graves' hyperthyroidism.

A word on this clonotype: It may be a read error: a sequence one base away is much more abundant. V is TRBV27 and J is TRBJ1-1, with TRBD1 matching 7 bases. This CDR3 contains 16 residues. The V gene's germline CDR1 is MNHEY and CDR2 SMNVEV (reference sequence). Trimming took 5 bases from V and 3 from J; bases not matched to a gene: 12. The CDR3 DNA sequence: TGTGCCAGCAGTCCTAAGACAGGGAGGACCTACACTGAAGCTTTCTTT. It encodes CASSPKTGRTYTEAFF.

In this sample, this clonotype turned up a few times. The CDR3, as DNA: TGTGCCACCCGGGGGGCACAGGAGGATCAGCCCCAGCATTTT. The encoded protein is CATRGAQEDQPQHF. The gene calls are TRBV15 and TRBJ1-5; possibly TRBD1 for D (6 bases). In germline, CDR1 is LNHNV, CDR2 YYDKDF (reference sequence). This CDR3 comprises 14 residues. Trimming took 8 bases from V and 5 from J, leaving 16 bases between them.

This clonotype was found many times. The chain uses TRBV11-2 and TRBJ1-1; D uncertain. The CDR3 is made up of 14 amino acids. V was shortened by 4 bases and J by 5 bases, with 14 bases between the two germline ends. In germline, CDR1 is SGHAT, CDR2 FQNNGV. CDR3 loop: CASSSIKGSTEAFF. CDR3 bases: TGTGCCAGCAGCTCAATAAAAGGGAGTACTGAAGCTTTCTTT.

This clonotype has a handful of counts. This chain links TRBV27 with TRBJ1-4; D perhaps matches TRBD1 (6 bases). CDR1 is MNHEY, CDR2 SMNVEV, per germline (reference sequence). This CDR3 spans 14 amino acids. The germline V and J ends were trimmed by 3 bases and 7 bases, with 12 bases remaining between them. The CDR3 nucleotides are TGTGCCAGCAGTTTCAACAGGGTATCTGAAAAACTGTTTTTT. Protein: CASSFNRVSEKLFF. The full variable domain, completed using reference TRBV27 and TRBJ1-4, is EAQVTQNPRYLITVTGKKLTVTCSQNMNHEYMSWYRQDPGLGLRQIYYSMNVEVTDKGDVPEGYKVSRKEKRNFPLILESPSPNQTSLYFCASSFNRVSEKLFFGSGTQLSVL.

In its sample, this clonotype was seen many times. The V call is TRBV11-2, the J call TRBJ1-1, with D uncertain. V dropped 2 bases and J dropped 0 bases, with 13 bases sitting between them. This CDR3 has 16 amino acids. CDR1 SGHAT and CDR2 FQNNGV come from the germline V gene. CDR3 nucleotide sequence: TGTGCCAGCAGCTTACAAGCCACGGCTTTGAACACTGAAGCTTTCTTT. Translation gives CASSLQATALNTEAFF.

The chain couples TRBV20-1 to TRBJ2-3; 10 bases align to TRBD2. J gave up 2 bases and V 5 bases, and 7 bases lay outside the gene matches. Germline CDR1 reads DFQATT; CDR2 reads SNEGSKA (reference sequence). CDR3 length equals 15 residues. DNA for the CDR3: TGCAGTGCTCGTCCGGGACTAGCGATCACAGATACGCAGTATTTT. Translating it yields CSARPGLAITDTQYF.

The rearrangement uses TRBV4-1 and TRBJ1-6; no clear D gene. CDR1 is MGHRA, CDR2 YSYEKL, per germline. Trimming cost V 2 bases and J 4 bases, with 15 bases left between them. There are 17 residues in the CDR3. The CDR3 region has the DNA TGCGCCAGCAGCCAAAACCGGGGAGTGGGGTATAATTCACCCCTCCACTTT. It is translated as CASSQNRGVGYNSPLHF.

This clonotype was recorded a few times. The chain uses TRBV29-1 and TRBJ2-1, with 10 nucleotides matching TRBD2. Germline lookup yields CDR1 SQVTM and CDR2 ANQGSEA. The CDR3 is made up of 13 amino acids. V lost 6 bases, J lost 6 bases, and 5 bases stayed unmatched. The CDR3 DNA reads TGCAGCGTGGGGACTAGCGCTACCAATGAGCAGTTCTTC. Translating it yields CSVGTSATNEQFF.

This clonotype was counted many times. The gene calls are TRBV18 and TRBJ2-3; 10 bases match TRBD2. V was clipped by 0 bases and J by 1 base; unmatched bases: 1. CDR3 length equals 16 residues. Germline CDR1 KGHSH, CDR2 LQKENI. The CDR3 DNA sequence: TGTGCCAGCTCACCACCGGGGACTAGCGGCACAGATACGCAGTATTTT. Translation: CASSPPGTSGTDTQYF.

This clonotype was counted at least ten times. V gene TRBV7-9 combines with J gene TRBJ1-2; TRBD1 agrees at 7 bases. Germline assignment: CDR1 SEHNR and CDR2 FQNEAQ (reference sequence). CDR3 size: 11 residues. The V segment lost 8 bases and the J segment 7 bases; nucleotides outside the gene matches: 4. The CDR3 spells CASRRTGGYTF. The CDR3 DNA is TGTGCCAGCCGCCGGACAGGTGGCTACACCTTC.

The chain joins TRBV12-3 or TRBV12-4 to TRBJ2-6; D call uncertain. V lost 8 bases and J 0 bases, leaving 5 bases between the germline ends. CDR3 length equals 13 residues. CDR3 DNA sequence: TGTGCCAGCGTCTTCTCTGGGGCCAACGTCCTGACTTTC. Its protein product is CASVFSGANVLTF.

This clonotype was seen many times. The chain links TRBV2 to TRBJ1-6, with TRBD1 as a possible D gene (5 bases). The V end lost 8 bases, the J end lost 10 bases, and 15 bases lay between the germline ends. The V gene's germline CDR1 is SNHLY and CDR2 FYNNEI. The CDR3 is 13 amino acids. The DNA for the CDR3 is TGTGCCAGCCCCGCCACGGACAAGTCACCCCTCCACTTT. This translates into CASPATDKSPLHF.

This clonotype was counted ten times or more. CDR3 nucleotides: TGTGCCAGCAGTAGATCCCGGACAGGGGGCGTGATGAACACTGAAGCTTTCTTT. This encodes CASSRSRTGGVMNTEAFF. The rearrangement links TRBV28 to TRBJ1-1; 11 nucleotides align to TRBD1. V shed 5 bases and J 0 bases; nucleotides not matched to a gene: 11. The CDR3 contains 18 residues. Germline V lookup: CDR1 MDHEN, CDR2 SYDVKM.

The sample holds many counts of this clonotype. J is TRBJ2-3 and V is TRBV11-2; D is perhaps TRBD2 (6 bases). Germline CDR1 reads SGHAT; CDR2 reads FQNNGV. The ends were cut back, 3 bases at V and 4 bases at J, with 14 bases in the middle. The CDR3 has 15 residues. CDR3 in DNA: TGTGCCAGCAGCTTGATCGGCGGGAAGCCAGATACGCAGTATTTT. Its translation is CASSLIGGKPDTQYF.

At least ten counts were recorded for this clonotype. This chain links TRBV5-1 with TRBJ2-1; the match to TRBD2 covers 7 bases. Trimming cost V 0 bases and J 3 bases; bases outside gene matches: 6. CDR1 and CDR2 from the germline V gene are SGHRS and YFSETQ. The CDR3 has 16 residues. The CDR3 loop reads CASSLAPAGDYNEQFF. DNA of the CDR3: TGCGCCAGCAGCTTGGCCCCTGCGGGAGACTACAATGAGCAGTTCTTC.

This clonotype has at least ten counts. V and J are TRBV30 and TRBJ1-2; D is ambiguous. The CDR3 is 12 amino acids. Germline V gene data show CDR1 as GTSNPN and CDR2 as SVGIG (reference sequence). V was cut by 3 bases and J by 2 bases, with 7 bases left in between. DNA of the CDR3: TGTGCCTGGAGCCCGGGGAACTATGGCTACACCTTC. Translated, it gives CAWSPGNYGYTF.

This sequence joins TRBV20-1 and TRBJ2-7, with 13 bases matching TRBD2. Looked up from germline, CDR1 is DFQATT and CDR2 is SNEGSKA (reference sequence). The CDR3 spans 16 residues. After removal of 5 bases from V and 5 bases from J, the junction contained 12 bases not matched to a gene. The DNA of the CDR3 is TGCAGTGCTGGGCCGCTACTAGCGGGAGGGCCTGACGAGCAGTACTTC. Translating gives CSAGPLLAGGPDEQYF.

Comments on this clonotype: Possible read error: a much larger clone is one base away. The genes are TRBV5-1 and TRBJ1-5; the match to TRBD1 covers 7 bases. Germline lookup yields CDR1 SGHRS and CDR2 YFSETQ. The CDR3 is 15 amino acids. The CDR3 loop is CAGSLAPTGNQPQHF. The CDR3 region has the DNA TGCGCCGGCAGCTTGGCCCCGACAGGGAATCAGCCCCAGCATTTT.

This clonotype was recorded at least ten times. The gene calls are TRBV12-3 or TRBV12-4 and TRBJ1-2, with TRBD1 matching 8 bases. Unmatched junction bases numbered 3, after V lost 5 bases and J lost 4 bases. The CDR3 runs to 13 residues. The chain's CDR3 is CASSADRGYGYTF. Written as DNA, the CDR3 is TGTGCCAGCAGTGCTGACAGGGGCTATGGCTACACCTTC.

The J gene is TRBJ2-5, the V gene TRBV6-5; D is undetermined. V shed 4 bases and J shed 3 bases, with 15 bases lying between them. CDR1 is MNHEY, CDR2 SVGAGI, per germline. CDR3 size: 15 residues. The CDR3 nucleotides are TGTGCCAGCAGTTCGATAGCTTCTGTAGAAGAGACCCAGTACTTC. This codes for CASSSIASVEETQYF.

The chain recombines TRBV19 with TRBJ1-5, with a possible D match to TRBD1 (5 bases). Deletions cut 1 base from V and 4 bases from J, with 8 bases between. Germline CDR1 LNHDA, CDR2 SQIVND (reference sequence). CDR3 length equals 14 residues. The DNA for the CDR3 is TGTGCCAGTAGTATAGTGGGGGGTAATCAGCCCCAGCATTTT. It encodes CASSIVGGNQPQHF.

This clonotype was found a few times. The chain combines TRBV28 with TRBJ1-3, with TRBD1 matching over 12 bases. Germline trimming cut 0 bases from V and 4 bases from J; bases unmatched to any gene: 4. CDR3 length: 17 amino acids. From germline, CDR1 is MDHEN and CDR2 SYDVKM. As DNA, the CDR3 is TGTGCCAGCAGTTTATGGACGGGACAGGGGGCAGGAAACACCATATATTTT. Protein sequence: CASSLWTGQGAGNTIYF. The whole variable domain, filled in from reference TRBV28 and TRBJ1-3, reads DVKVTQSSRYLVKRTGEKVFLECVQDMDHENMFWYRQDPGLGLRLIYFSYDVKMKEKGDIPEGYSVSREKKERFSLILESASTNQTSMYLCASSLWTGQGAGNTIYFGEGSWLTVV.

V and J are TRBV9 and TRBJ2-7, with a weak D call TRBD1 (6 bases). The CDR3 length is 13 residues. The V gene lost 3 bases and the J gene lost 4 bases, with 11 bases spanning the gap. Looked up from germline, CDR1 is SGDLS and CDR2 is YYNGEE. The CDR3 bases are TGTGCCAGCAGCGCTCTACAGGGTTACGAGCAGTACTTC. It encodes CASSALQGYEQYF.

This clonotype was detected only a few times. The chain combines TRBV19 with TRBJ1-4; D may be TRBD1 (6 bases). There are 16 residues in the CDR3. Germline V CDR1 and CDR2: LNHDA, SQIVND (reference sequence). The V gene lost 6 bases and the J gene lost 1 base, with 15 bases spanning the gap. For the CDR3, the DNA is TGTGCCAGTAGGTCGGGGGGCGGCGGAACTAATGAAAAACTGTTTTTT. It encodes CASRSGGGGTNEKLFF.

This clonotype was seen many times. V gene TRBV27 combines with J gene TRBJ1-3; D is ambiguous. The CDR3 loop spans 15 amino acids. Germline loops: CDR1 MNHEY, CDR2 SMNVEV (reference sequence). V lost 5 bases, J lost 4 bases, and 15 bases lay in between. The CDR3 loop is CASSHRPLGGNTIYF. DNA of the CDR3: TGTGCCAGCAGTCACCGGCCTTTAGGGGGAAACACCATATATTTT.

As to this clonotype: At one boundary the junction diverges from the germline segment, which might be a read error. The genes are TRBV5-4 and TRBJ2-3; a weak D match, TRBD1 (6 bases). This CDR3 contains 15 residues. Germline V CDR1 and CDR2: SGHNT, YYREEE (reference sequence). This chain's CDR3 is CASSGGQSWGDTQYF. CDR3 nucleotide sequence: TGCGCCAGCAGCGGCGGACAGTCGTGGGGAGATACGCAGTATTTT.